The 20 T cell receptor beta chains below all came from one sample that was sequenced in a study of glioma-infiltrating T cells after dendritic cell vaccination. Method: immunoSEQ multiplex PCR; TCRdb's copy keeps in-frame clones and lacks some. The sample includes fewer than 85,000 clones, around 79% of them seen just once. The sample was blood, taken before dendritic cell vaccination. The source is a human donor with glioblastoma.

The chain recombines TRBV18 with TRBJ2-5; 8 nucleotides align to TRBD2. V was clipped by 5 bases and J by 4 bases; unmatched bases: 6. This CDR3 comprises 14 residues. The germline CDR1 and CDR2 sequences are KGHSH and LQKENI. In DNA, the CDR3 is TGTGCCAGCTCAGCTGTGAGCGGGAGAGAGACCCAGTACTTC. This translates into CASSAVSGRETQYF.

The chain links TRBV5-4 to TRBJ2-1, with 8 bases lining up with TRBD2. V was clipped by 0 bases and J by 3 bases; unmatched bases: 5. The CDR3 has 16 amino acids. Per the germline V gene, CDR1 is SGHNT and CDR2 is YYREEE (reference sequence). CDR3 DNA: TGTGCCAGCAGCTTGGATGGACTAGCAAGCTACAATGAGCAGTTCTTC. Amino acids: CASSLDGLASYNEQFF.

The chain combines TRBV6-1 with TRBJ2-5, with TRBD2 matching 7 bases. In germline, CDR1 is MNHNS, CDR2 SASEGT. The ends lost 5 bases at V and 1 base at J; junction bases unmatched: 4. CDR3 length: 14 residues. As DNA, the CDR3 is TGTGCCAGCAGTTGGGAGGGGATCCAAGAGACCCAGTACTTC. Protein product: CASSWEGIQETQYF.

The V and J genes are TRBV10-3 and TRBJ2-3, with a tentative D call TRBD2 (5 bases). The CDR3 has 15 residues. V was pared by 2 bases and J by 1 base, with 10 bases between. The germline V gene encodes CDR1 ENHRY and CDR2 SYGVKD. The DNA for the CDR3 is TGTGCCATCAGTGAGGTAGCGCGGGGCACAGATACGCAGTATTTT. Residues: CAISEVARGTDTQYF.

The rearrangement joins TRBV7-2 to TRBJ2-7; D might be TRBD1 (6 bases). CDR1 and CDR2 from the germline V gene are SGHTA and FQGNSA. Trimming left V 4 bases short and J 2 bases short, with 12 bases between. The CDR3 spans 14 residues. The CDR3 here is CASSSNRDAYEQYF. The CDR3 DNA sequence: TGTGCCAGCAGCTCGAACAGGGACGCCTACGAGCAGTACTTC.

The rearrangement uses TRBV7-2 and TRBJ2-3; no reliable D call. The CDR3 has 13 amino acids. V dropped 0 bases and J dropped 4 bases, with 5 bases sitting between them. Germline V gives CDR1 SGHTA, CDR2 FQGNSA. The DNA for the CDR3 is TGTGCCAGCAGCTTAGCGCGCCCAGATACGCAGTATTTT. It is translated as CASSLARPDTQYF.

The genes are TRBV5-1 and TRBJ1-4; D unresolved. The CDR3 loop spans 13 amino acids. Trimming removed 0 bases from V and 5 bases from J, with 5 bases in between. Germline CDR1 is SGHRS and CDR2 is YFSETQ. The CDR3 here is CASSLGGNEKLFF. As DNA, the CDR3 is TGCGCCAGCAGCTTGGGAGGGAATGAAAAACTGTTTTTT.

The chain couples TRBV27 to TRBJ1-1; 9 nucleotides line up with TRBD1. The germline CDR1 and CDR2 sequences are MNHEY and SMNVEV (reference sequence). The CDR3 has 15 residues. With 3 bases clipped from V and 1 base from J, the junction kept 3 bases outside the gene matches. The CDR3 DNA sequence: TGTGCCAGCAGTTTCGTGGACAGGGGGAACACTGAAGCTTTCTTT. Protein: CASSFVDRGNTEAFF.

The chain has TRBV5-1 and TRBJ2-5; D might be TRBD2 (5 bases). Trimming took 0 bases from V and 1 from J, leaving 10 bases between them. The CDR3 loop spans 15 amino acids. Per the germline V gene, CDR1 is SGHRS and CDR2 is YFSETQ. CDR3 bases: TGCGCCAGCAGCTTGGCCGGCGGGCGCCAAGAGACCCAGTACTTC. The encoded protein is CASSLAGGRQETQYF.

The chain links TRBV5-4 to TRBJ1-1; TRBD1 might be the D (6 bases). Deletions cut 4 bases from V and 4 bases from J, with 20 bases between. The germline gives CDR1 SGHNT, CDR2 YYREEE (reference sequence). The length of the CDR3 is 16 residues. The CDR3 is CASSPDSGPSGTEAFF. The CDR3, as DNA: TGTGCCAGCAGCCCGGACAGCGGCCCTTCGGGCACTGAAGCTTTCTTT.

The chain combines TRBV7-3 with TRBJ2-2; the match to TRBD1 covers 8 bases. CDR3 length equals 15 residues. V was clipped by 2 bases and J by 1 base; unmatched bases: 0. Germline V gene data show CDR1 as SGHTA and CDR2 as FQGTGA. CDR3 protein: CASSLDRGNTGELFF. CDR3 in DNA: TGTGCCAGCAGCTTAGACAGGGGGAACACCGGGGAGCTGTTTTTT.

The CDR3, as DNA: TGTGCCAGTAGTATGGGGGCGCATAACACTGAAGCTTTCTTT. Translated: CASSMGAHNTEAFF. This chain links TRBV19 with TRBJ1-1; possible D gene TRBD1, 6 bases. Germline CDR1 and CDR2: LNHDA and SQIVND (reference sequence). V was shortened by 3 bases and J by 2 bases, with 10 bases between the two germline ends. The CDR3 runs to 14 residues.

This chain uses TRBV5-1 with TRBJ1-1; D possibly corresponds to TRBD1 (6 bases). The CDR3 contains 15 residues. Germline-derived CDR1 and CDR2 are SGHRS and YFSETQ. V lost 4 bases and J 0 bases, leaving 13 bases between the germline ends. CDR3 residues: CASSVRGQLNTEAFF. CDR3 nucleotides: TGCGCCAGCAGCGTTCGGGGACAACTGAACACTGAAGCTTTCTTT.

The V gene is TRBV27, the J gene TRBJ1-1; tentative D call: TRBD1 (6 bases). Trimming removed 7 bases at V and 3 bases at J, with 12 bases between. Germline V lookup: CDR1 MNHEY, CDR2 SMNVEV (reference sequence). The CDR3 is 13 residues long. CDR3 bases: TGTGCCAGCATACAGGGATCTTACACTGAAGCTTTCTTT. It is translated as CASIQGSYTEAFF.

V is TRBV9 and J is TRBJ2-5, with D perhaps matching TRBD2 (8 bases). The germline V and J ends were trimmed by 0 bases and 2 bases, with 17 bases remaining between them. This CDR3 has 17 residues. Germline V lookup: CDR1 SGDLS, CDR2 YYNGEE. The CDR3, as DNA: TGTGCCAGCAGCGTAGCGGGGGGGAGACAGGGTCAAGAGACCCAGTACTTC. It translates to CASSVAGGRQGQETQYF.

The chain employs TRBV19 and TRBJ1-4; D gene ambiguous. The CDR3 contains 14 residues. Trimming stripped 6 bases from V and 0 bases from J, with 8 bases between. Germline V lookup: CDR1 LNHDA, CDR2 SQIVND (reference sequence). CDR3 nucleotide sequence: TGTGCCAGTAGCGGGGTTGCAACTAATGAAAAACTGTTTTTT. Translation gives CASSGVATNEKLFF. The entire variable domain, with the rest obtained from reference TRBV19 and TRBJ1-4, is as follows: DGGITQSPKYLFRKEGQNVTLSCEQNLNHDAMYWYRQDPGQGLRLIYYSQIVNDFQKGDIAEGYSVSREKKESFPLTVTSAQKNPTAFYLCASSGVATNEKLFFGSGTQLSVL.

This clone was seen just once. The chain carries TRBV29-1 and TRBJ1-5, with a weak D call TRBD1 (5 bases). Trimming left V 1 base short and J 0 bases short, with 7 bases between. CDR1 is SQVTM, CDR2 ANQGSEA, per germline. The CDR3 runs to 14 residues. CDR3 coding DNA: TGCAGCGTTGAAGGGCAGGGTAGCAATCAGCCCCAGCATTTT. This sequence encodes CSVEGQGSNQPQHF.

The genes are TRBV5-5 and TRBJ2-1; 13 bases match TRBD2. The CDR3 is 16 residues long. Germline V CDR1 and CDR2: SGHKS, YYEKEE (reference sequence). V lost 4 bases and J lost 6; bases outside the gene matches: 7. In DNA, the CDR3 is TGTGCCAGCAGCCGACCCCGGACTAGCGGGAGCAATGAGCAGTTCTTC. Its protein product is CASSRPRTSGSNEQFF. The full variable domain, its missing parts supplied by reference TRBV5-5 and TRBJ2-1, is DAGVTQSPTHLIKTRGQQVTLRCSPISGHKSVSWYQQVLGQGPQFIFQYYEKEERGRGNFPDRFSARQFPNYSSELNVNALLLGDSALYLCASSRPRTSGSNEQFFGPGTRLTVL.

This chain links TRBV11-3 with TRBJ2-1; 11 bases match TRBD2. J gave up 4 bases and V 4 bases, and 3 bases lay outside the gene matches. Germline V gene data show CDR1 as SGHNT and CDR2 as YENEEA. The CDR3 is 15 amino acids. CDR3 sequence: CASSSGTSGYNEQFF. CDR3 bases: TGTGCCAGCAGCTCCGGGACTAGCGGTTACAATGAGCAGTTCTTC.

The V gene is TRBV19, the J gene TRBJ1-2; 8 nucleotides align to TRBD1. Per the germline V gene, CDR1 is LNHDA and CDR2 is SQIVND (reference sequence). Trimming took 5 bases from V and 7 from J; bases not matched to a gene: 12. This CDR3 has 15 residues. The CDR3 here is CASSGPGQAVVGYTF. The CDR3 bases are TGTGCCAGTAGTGGCCCGGGACAGGCGGTTGTTGGCTACACCTTC. Looking up the rest from reference TRBV19 and TRBJ1-2 gives the full variable domain: DGGITQSPKYLFRKEGQNVTLSCEQNLNHDAMYWYRQDPGQGLRLIYYSQIVNDFQKGDIAEGYSVSREKKESFPLTVTSAQKNPTAFYLCASSGPGQAVVGYTFGSGTRLTVV.